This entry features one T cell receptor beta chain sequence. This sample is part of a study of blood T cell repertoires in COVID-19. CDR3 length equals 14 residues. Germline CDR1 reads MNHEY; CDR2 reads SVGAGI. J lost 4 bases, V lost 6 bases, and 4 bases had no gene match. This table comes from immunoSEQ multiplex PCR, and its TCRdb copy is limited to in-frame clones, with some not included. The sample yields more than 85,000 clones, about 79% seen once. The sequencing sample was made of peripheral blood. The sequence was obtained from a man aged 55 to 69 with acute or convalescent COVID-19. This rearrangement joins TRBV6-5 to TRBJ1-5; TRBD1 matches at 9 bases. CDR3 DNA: TGTGCCAGCAGGGGGGGGACAGGGAATCAGCCCCAGCATTTT. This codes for CASRGGTGNQPQHF.